This T cell receptor (beta chain) stems from a study of T cell responses to AZD1222 COVID-19 vaccine. Study information: Some second doses came at about 4 weeks and others at about 12 weeks; these were pooled. Study-level results: Mapped onto spike, vaccine-associated CD4 TCRs spanned it and were dominant at 160-218 and 743-854. The donors showed a predominance of white British ancestry and of females, with possible underestimation of clonal diversity. Nearly half of spike-specific TCRs reportedly target unmutated variant regions.

Sequencing used immunoSEQ multiplex PCR; TCRdb keeps in-frame clones, though not all of them. Here the sample spans more than 100,000 clones, 70% to 90% being singletons. This CDR3 is built from 14 residues. After removal of 2 bases from V and 2 bases from J, the junction contained 3 bases not matched to a gene. Germline CDR1 reads MGHDK; CDR2 reads SYGVNS. To note about this clone: The target antigen is unknown.

The chain joins TRBV25-1 to TRBJ2-7, with 7 bases fitting TRBD1. This receptor was taken from an adult in good health. Sequenced here: peripheral blood, sampled on day 0 of AZD1222 vaccination. CDR3 loop: CASSEEGAPYEQYF. DNA for the CDR3: TGTGCCAGCAGTGAAGAGGGGGCCCCCTACGAGCAGTACTTC.